This T cell receptor (beta chain) came from a study of patients and donors after allogeneic stem cell transplantation (dated by TCRdb to 2020 to 2021). Trimming removed 3 bases from V and 1 base from J, leaving 13 bases between the germline ends. Sequences MDHEN (CDR1) and SYDVKM (CDR2) are obtained from the germline V gene. From the cysteine up to the phenylalanine, the CDR3 has a length of 15 residues. CDR3 DNA is the only sequence kept; it has 45 bases, read in frame from the first base. This clonotype was picked up a small number of times. It lacks a known antigen. No base qualities exist here, and no much larger clone lies one base off it. Library preparation was by RT-PCR. TCRdb lists the instrument as NextSeq 550. Through fastp at Q25 and MiXCR, TCRdb rebuilt clones from the public reads, retaining in-frame beta chains. Under each unique CDR3 protein, matching rows form one entry showing the most common genes and DNA. Across this sample there are 150,000 to 200,000 distinct CDR3 sequences, with 30% seen only once. Around 3.3% of the sample belongs to the ten largest clones.

This receptor was obtained from a human donor who was either an allogeneic HSCT recipient or a stem cell or donor lymphocyte infusion donor (not recorded which). It is not recorded whose cells these are; they may come from a transplant donor. The V and J segments used are TRBV28 and TRBJ2-7; tentative D gene TRBD2, with 6 bases matching. The sample was blood, either unsorted or a sorted T cell fraction (not recorded which). The nucleotides are TGTGCCAGCAGTTTGGAGGGATTGGCGTCCTACGAGCAGTACTTC. It codes for CASSLEGLASYEQYF.